The clone carrying this T cell receptor beta chain came up a few times. The TCR beta CDR3 regions underwent amplification using RNA transcripts as the source. TCR CDR3 underwent first-round RT-PCR with the HTBI primer set. TCRdb reprocessed the multiplex PCR reads with MiXCR, giving one entry per CDR3 protein. This sample carries hundreds of thousands of distinct CDR3 sequences, roughly 50% of them seen once, and the ten largest clones take just under 8.5%. This record belongs to a study of T cells in Graves' hyperthyroidism and ophthalmopathy. The sequence was collected from a woman aged 18-29 years with Graves' hyperthyroidism. Source material: peripheral blood or thyroid tissue (not recorded which).

The CDR3 is CASSYRFDTEAFF. CDR3 DNA sequence: TGTGCCAGCAGTTACCGCTTCGACACTGAAGCTTTCTTT. The V gene is TRBV12-3 or TRBV12-4, the J gene TRBJ1-1; no firm D call. The V and J ends lost 4 bases and 3 bases respectively, with 9 bases between them. This CDR3 has 13 residues.